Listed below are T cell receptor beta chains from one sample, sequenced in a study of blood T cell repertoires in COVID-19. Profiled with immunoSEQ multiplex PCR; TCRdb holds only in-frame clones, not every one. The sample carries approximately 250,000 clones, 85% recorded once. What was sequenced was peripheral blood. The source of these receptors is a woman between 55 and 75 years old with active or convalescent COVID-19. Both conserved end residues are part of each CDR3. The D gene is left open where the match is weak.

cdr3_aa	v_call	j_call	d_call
CASSLDRTNYGYTF	TRBV7-2	TRBJ1-2	.
CASSTGQPNSPLHF	TRBV19	TRBJ1-6	TRBD1
CASSLSTRGGYTF	TRBV28	TRBJ1-2	.
CASSVVLNTGELFF	TRBV19	TRBJ2-2	.
CASTRSRETPSGANVLTF	TRBV9	TRBJ2-6	.
CASIGGLSTDTQYF	TRBV28	TRBJ2-3	.
CASSRLAGDQETQYF	TRBV5-1	TRBJ2-5	TRBD2
CARLGTAPLAKNIQYF	TRBV23-1	TRBJ2-4	TRBD1
CASSLTGIRDEQYF	TRBV7-9	TRBJ2-7	.
CASSLAGQGSLNSPLHF	TRBV5-1	TRBJ1-6	TRBD1
CASSSPSSGANVLTF	TRBV13	TRBJ2-6	.
CASSLARGGQPQHF	TRBV27	TRBJ1-5	.
CASSWGQGHEQYF	TRBV11-3	TRBJ2-7	.
CASSPITGVEQFF	TRBV18	TRBJ2-1	TRBD1
CASSDPGVETQYF	TRBV6-1	TRBJ2-5	.
CASSQGRIQETQYF	TRBV3-1/TRBV3-2	TRBJ2-5	.
CASSITGPSSGNTIYF	TRBV6-6	TRBJ1-3	.
CASSQTRTSQETQYF	TRBV2	TRBJ2-5	TRBD2
CAITAGQPTDTQYF	TRBV10-3	TRBJ2-3	.
CASSPTNGDTGELFF	TRBV18	TRBJ2-2	.
CASSLIGTRDTQYF	TRBV6-2/TRBV6-3	TRBJ2-3	.
CSGTGGAEAFF	TRBV29-1	TRBJ1-1	TRBD1
CASSELGTGGTEAFF	TRBV25-1	TRBJ1-1	TRBD1
CASSFLRGAQETQYF	TRBV7-2	TRBJ2-5	TRBD2
CASTPGGFSYEQFF	TRBV3-1/TRBV3-2	TRBJ2-1	TRBD2
CASTPGSKGAKEQFF	TRBV11-3	TRBJ2-1	TRBD1
CASSLAGLANTGELFF	TRBV5-1	TRBJ2-2	TRBD2
CASSPVTGLVETQYF	TRBV18	TRBJ2-5	.
CASSFEASIPDTQYF	TRBV5-1	TRBJ2-3	.
CASSLDIPHEQYF	TRBV11-3	TRBJ2-7	.
CASSVQGEGGEKLFF	TRBV19	TRBJ1-4	.
CASSRARNTGELFF	TRBV7-9	TRBJ2-2	.
CASSLQGYEQYF	TRBV5-1	TRBJ2-7	.
CASSLGTSGRAGQFF	TRBV7-6	TRBJ2-1	TRBD2
CASSLLARETQYF	TRBV11-3	TRBJ2-5	.
CATSDSDRGPYNEQFF	TRBV24-1	TRBJ2-1	TRBD1
CASSLRDSSYNEQFF	TRBV6-5	TRBJ2-1	.
CARGRQGVAKNIQYF	TRBV10-1	TRBJ2-4	TRBD1
CASSSGQLPETQYF	TRBV7-3	TRBJ2-5	TRBD1
CASSVAPDRGGELFF	TRBV9	TRBJ2-2	TRBD1
CASTLQTGGSTEAFF	TRBV19	TRBJ1-1	TRBD1
CASSLAAGGGADTQYF	TRBV7-2	TRBJ2-3	.
CASSIEGGNQPQHF	TRBV19	TRBJ1-5	.
CSVGKITSGRPETQYF	TRBV29-1	TRBJ2-5	TRBD2
CASRPDRGNTEAFF	TRBV7-2	TRBJ1-1	TRBD1
CASSLVAGGPGSDEKLFF	TRBV11-3	TRBJ1-4	TRBD1
CAISESAGGEETQYF	TRBV10-3	TRBJ2-5	TRBD2